This T cell receptor (beta chain) was obtained from a study of T cells in Graves' hyperthyroidism and ophthalmopathy. The table lists this clonotype with many counts. Patients affected by ophthalmopathy presented a Clinical Activity Score of at least 3, a NOSPECS grade of at least 4, and disease duration below 3 months. Investigators excluded patients with uncontrolled infection, other autoimmune disease, pregnancy or lactation. PBMCs were derived from roughly 10 ml fresh peripheral blood. Researchers amplified the TCR beta CDR3 regions from RNA transcripts. The TCR CDR3 first-round RT-PCR relied on the HTBI primer set. One entry per CDR3 protein results from TCRdb running MiXCR on the multiplex PCR reads. The profile shows about 380,000 distinct CDR3 sequences, roughly 20% of them singletons. Between the trimmed V and J ends, which lost 5 bases and 8 bases, there was a span of 18 bases. Per the germline V gene, CDR1 is MNHNS and CDR2 is SASEGT. This CDR3 region has 14 residues.

The specimen was blood. The TCR originated in a man in his late teens or twenties with Graves' ophthalmopathy. J is TRBJ1-2 and V is TRBV6-1, with D maybe TRBD1 (6 bases). The CDR3, as DNA: TGTGCCAGCAGTAAAGTCGGGGGCTGGAGAGGCTACACCTTC. Translation gives CASSKVGGWRGYTF.